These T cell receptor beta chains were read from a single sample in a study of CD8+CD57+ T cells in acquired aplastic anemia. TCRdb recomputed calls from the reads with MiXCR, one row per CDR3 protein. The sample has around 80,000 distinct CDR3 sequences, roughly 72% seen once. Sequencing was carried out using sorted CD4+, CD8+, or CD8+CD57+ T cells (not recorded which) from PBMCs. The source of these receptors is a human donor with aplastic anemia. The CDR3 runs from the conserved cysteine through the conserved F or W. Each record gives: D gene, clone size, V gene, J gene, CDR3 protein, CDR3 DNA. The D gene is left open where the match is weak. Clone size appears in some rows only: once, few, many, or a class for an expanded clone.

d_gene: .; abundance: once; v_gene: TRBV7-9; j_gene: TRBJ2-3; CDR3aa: CASSRSDTQYF; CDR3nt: TGTGCCAGCAGCCGCAGCGATACGCAGTATTTT
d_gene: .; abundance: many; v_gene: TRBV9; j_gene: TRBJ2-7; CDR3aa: CASSGDEQYF; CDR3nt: TGTGCCAGCAGCGGGGACGAGCAGTACTTC
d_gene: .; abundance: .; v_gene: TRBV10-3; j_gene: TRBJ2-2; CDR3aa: CAISAGIDTGELFF; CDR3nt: TGTGCCATCAGCGCAGGGATCGACACCGGGGAGCTGTTTTTT
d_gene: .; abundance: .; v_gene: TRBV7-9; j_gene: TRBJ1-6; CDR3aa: CASSLLGSGNSPLHF; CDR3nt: TGTGCCAGCAGCTTATTGGGCTCGGGTAATTCACCCCTCCACTTT
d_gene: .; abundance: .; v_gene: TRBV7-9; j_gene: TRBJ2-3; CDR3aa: CASSEKVGTDTQYF; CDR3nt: TGTGCCAGCAGCGAGAAAGTTGGCACAGATACGCAGTATTTT
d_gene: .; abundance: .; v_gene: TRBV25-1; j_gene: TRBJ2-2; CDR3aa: CASSDSGAANTGELFF; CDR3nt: TGTGCCAGCAGTGATTCAGGGGCCGCTAACACCGGGGAGCTGTTTTTT
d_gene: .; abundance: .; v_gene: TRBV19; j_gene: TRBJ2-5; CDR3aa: CASSSPWTQETQYF; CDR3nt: TGTGCCAGTAGTTCCCCGTGGACCCAAGAGACCCAGTACTTC
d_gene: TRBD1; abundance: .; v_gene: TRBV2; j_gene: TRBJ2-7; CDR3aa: CASSMDRDGSYEQYF; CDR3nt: TGTGCCAGCAGTATGGACAGGGATGGCTCCTACGAGCAGTACTTC
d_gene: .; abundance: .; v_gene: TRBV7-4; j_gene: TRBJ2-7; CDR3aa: CASSLGGDVWSF; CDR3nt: TGTGCCAGCAGCTTAGGAGGGGACGTTTGGTCCTTC
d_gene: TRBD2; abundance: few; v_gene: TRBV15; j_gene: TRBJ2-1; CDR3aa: CATSSEAGGNEQFF; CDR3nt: TGTGCCACCAGCAGTGAAGCGGGAGGGAATGAGCAGTTCTTC
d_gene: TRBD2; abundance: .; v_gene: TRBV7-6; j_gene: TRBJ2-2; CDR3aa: CASSLAPSGDTGELFF; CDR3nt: TGTGCCAGCAGCTTAGCGCCTAGCGGGGACACCGGGGAGCTGTTTTTT
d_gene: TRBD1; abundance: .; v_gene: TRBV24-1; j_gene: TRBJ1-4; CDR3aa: CATSSGTGKLFF; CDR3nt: TGTGCCACCAGTTCCGGGACAGGAAAACTGTTTTTT
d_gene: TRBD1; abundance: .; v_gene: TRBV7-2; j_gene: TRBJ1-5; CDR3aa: CASSLGQGNQPQHF; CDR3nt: TGTGCCAGCAGTCTAGGACAGGGAAATCAGCCCCAGCATTTT
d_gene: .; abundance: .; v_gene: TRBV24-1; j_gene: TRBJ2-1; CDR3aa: CATSDLLNEQFF; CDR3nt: TGTGCCACCAGTGACCTCCTTAATGAGCAGTTCTTC
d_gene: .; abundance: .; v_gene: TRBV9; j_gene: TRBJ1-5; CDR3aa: CASSADTGLQQPQHF; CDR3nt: TGTGCCAGCAGCGCCGACACAGGGCTTCAGCAGCCCCAGCATTTT
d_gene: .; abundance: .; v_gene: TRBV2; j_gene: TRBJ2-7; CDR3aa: CASSSLGYYEQYF; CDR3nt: TGTGCCAGCAGCTCTTTAGGTTACTACGAGCAGTACTTC
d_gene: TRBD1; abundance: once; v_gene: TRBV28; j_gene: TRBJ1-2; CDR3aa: CACSSPDRAYYGYTF; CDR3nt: TGTGCCTGCAGTTCCCCGGACAGGGCTTACTATGGCTACACCTTC
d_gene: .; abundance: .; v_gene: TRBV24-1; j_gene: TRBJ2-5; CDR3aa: CATSDFQAAETQCF; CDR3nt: TGTGCCACCAGTGATTTCCAGGCGGCCGAGACCCAGTGCTTC
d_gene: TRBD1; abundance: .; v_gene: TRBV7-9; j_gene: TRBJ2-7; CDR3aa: CASSPTGGEQYF; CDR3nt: TGTGCCAGCAGCCCTACAGGGGGCGAGCAGTACTTC
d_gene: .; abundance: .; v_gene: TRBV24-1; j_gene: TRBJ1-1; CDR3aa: CATSDLGLREAFF; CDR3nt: TGTGCCACCAGTGATTTGGGACTTCGTGAAGCTTTCTTT
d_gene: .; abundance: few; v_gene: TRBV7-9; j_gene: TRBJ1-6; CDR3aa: CASSPVADSPLHF; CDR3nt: TGTGCCAGCAGCCCCGTAGCCGATTCACCCCTCCACTTT
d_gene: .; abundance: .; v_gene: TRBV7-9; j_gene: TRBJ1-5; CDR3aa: CARADRQPQHF; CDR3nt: TGTGCCAGGGCGGACCGCCAGCCCCAGCATTTT
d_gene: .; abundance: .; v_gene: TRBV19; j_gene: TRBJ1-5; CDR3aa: CASIPDTTDQPQHF; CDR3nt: TGTGCCAGTATCCCGGACACTACCGATCAGCCCCAGCATTTT
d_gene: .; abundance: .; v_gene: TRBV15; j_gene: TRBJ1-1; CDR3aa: CATSRDDRPNTEAFF; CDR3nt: TGTGCCACCAGCAGGGATGACAGGCCGAACACTGAAGCTTTCTTT
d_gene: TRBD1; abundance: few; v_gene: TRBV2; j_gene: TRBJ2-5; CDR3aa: CASSEWDRGQETQYF; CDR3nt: TGTGCCAGCAGTGAATGGGACAGGGGGCAAGAGACCCAGTACTTC
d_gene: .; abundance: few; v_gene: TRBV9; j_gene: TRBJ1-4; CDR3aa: CASSAAGGSPFEKLFF; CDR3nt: TGTGCCAGCAGCGCGGCGGGAGGGTCCCCTTTTGAAAAACTGTTTTTT
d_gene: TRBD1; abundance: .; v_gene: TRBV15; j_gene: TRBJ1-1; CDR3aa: CATSETGGNTEAFF; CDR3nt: TGTGCCACCAGCGAAACAGGGGGTAACACTGAAGCTTTCTTT
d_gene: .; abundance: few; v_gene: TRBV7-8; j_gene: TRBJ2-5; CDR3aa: CASSLAQQETQYF; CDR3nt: TGTGCCAGCAGCTTAGCACAGCAAGAGACCCAGTACTTC
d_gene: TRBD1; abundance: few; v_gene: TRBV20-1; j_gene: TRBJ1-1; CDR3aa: CSARAQGQVITEAFF; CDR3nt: TGCAGTGCTAGAGCCCAGGGACAGGTCATCACTGAAGCTTTCTTT
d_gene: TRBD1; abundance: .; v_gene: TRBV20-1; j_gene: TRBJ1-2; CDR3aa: CSDPTQGADGYTF; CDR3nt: TGCAGTGACCCAACACAGGGGGCGGATGGCTACACCTTC
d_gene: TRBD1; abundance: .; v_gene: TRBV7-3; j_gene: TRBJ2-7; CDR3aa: CASSLGQGWLYEQYF; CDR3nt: TGTGCCAGCAGCCTCGGACAGGGCTGGTTGTACGAGCAGTACTTC
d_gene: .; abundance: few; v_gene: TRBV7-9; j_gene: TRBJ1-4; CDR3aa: CASSLEREKLFF; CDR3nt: TGTGCCAGCAGCTTAGAACGGGAAAAACTGTTTTTT
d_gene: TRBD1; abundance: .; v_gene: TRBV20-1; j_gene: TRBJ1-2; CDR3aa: CSASGGGYGYTF; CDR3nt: TGCAGTGCTTCAGGGGGCGGCTATGGCTACACCTTC
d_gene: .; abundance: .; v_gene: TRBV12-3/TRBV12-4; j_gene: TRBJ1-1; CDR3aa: CASSSGIMNTEAFF; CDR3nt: TGTGCCAGCAGTTCAGGGATAATGAACACTGAAGCTTTCTTT
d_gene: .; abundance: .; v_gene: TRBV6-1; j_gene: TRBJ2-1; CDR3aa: CASTEGDSNNEQFF; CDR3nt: TGTGCCAGCACCGAGGGGGACTCAAACAATGAGCAGTTCTTC
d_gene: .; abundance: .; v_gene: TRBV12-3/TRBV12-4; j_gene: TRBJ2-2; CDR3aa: CASSLQPGELFF; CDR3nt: TGTGCCAGCAGTTTACAGCCTGGGGAGCTGTTTTTT
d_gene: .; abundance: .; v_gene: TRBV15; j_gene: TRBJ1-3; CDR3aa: CATSRARNTIYF; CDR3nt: TGTGCCACCAGCAGAGCGAGGAACACCATATATTTT
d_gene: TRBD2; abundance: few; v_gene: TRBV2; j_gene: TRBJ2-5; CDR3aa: CASSEWGGREETQYF; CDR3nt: TGTGCCAGCAGTGAGTGGGGAGGGAGGGAAGAGACCCAGTACTTC
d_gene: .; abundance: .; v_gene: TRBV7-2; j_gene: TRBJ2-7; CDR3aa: CASSLARPGHVADEQYF; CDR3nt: TGTGCCAGCAGCTTAGCGAGGCCGGGCCACGTGGCTGACGAGCAGTACTTC
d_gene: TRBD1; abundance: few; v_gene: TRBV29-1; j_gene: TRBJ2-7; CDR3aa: CSLPRDRGYEQYF; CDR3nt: TGCAGCCTACCCCGGGACAGGGGCTACGAGCAGTACTTC
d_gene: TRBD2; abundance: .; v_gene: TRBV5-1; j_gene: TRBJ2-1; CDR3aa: CASSALADPYNEQFF; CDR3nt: TGCGCCAGCAGCGCACTAGCGGACCCCTACAATGAGCAGTTCTTC
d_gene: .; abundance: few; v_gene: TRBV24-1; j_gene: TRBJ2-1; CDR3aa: CATSDQGSTGEQFF; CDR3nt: TGTGCCACCAGTGACCAGGGCTCGACTGGGGAGCAGTTCTTC
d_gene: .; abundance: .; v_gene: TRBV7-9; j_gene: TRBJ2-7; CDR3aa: CASSWASYEQYF; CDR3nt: TGTGCCAGCAGCTGGGCATCCTACGAGCAGTACTTC